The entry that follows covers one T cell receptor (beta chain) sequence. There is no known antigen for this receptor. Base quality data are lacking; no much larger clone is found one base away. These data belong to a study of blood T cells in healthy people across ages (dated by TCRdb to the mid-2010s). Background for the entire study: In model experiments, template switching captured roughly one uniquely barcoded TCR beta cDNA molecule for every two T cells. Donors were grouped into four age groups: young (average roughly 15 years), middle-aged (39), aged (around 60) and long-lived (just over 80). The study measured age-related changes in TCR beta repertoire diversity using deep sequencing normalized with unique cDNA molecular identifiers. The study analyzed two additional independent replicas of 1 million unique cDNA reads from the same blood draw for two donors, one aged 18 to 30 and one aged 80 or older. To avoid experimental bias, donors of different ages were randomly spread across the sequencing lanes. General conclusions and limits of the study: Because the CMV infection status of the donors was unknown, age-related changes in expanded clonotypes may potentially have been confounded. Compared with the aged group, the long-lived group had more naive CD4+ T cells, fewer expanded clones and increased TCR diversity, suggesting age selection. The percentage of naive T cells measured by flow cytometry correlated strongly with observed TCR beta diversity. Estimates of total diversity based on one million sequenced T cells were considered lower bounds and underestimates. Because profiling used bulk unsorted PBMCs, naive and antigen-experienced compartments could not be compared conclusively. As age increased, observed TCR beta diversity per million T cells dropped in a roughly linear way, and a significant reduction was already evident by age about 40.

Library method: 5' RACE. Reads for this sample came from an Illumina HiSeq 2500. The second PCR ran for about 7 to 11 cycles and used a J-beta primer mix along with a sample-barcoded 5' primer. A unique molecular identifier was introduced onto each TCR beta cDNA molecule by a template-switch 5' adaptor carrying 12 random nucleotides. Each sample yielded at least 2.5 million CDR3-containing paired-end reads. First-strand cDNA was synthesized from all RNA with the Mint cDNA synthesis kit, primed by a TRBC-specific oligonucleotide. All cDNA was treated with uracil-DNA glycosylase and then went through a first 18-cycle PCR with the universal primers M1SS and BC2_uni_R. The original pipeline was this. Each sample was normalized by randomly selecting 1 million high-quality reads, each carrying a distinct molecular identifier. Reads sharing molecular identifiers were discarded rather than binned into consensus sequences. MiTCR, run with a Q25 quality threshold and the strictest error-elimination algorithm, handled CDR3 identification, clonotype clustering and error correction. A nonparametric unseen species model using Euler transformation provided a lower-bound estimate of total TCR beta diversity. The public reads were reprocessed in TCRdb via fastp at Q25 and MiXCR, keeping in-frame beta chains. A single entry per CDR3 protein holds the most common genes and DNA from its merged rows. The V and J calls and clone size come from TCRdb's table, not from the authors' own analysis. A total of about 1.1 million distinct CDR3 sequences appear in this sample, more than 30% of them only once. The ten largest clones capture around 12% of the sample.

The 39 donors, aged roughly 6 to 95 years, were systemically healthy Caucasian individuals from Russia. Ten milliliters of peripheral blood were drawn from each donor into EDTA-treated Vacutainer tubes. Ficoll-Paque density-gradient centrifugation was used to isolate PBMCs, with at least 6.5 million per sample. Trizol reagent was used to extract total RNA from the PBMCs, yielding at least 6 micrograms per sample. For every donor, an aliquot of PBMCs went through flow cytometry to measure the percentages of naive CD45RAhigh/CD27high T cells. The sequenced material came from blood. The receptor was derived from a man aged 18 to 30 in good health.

The CDR3 region reads CSVGTGSAAYEQYF. The nucleotide sequence reads as follows: TGCAGCGTTGGGACAGGGTCCGCGGCCTACGAGCAGTACTTC. In this chain, TRBV29-1 is recombined with TRBJ2-7; 8 junctional bases match TRBD1. Trimming accounts for 4 bases at V and 2 bases at J, while the number of junction bases matched to no gene is 7. Looking up the germline V gene yields CDR1 SQVTM and CDR2 ANQGSEA. The CDR3 starts with the cysteine, ends with the phenylalanine, and has 14 residues. The retained sequence is limited to the CDR3, 42 bases, with the frame set at the first base.